This TCR beta chain was recovered during a study of breast tumors, draining lymph nodes, adjacent tissues. Study-level findings and limits: The lymph node origin of tumor T cells was framed as consistent with a hypothesis, not demonstrated. Compared with basal-like, luminal-like tumors shared significantly more repertoire with nontumor tissue. Data fit most tumor T cells coming from lymph node, expanding in tumor. Compared with lymph nodes, tumors were less diverse; compared with nontumor tissue, more.

Samples came from axillary lymph nodes draining the breast cancer. This clonotype was observed at least ten times. Its cognate antigen is unknown. In TCRdb, the multiplex PCR reads were re-called with MiXCR into one record per CDR3 protein. This sample has some 130,000 distinct CDR3 sequences, with around 20% found just once. The material sequenced was axillary lymph node tissue. This TCR was recovered from a female donor with breast cancer. Some clones in this sample may be carry-over from other donors' samples.

CDR3 DNA: TGTGCCAGCAGACCACGACAGGGTGTGAGCACAGATACGCAGTATTTT. The encoded protein is CASRPRQGVSTDTQYF. The gene calls are TRBV28 and TRBJ2-3; 7 bases map to TRBD1. This CDR3 spans 16 amino acids. Germline V gene lookup returns CDR1 MDHEN and CDR2 SYDVKM. With 6 bases clipped from V and 0 bases from J, the junction kept 9 bases outside the gene matches.